These 13 T cell receptor beta chains share one sample of origin, sequenced in a study of monozygotic twins with cystic fibrosis. This table comes from immunoSEQ multiplex PCR, and its TCRdb copy is limited to in-frame clones, with some not included. The sample holds 29,000 or so clones, around four fifths seen once. Sequences were obtained from blood. The source of these receptors is a girl aged 2-15 years with cystic fibrosis.

This clone was seen only once. V and J are TRBV6-4 and TRBJ1-2; 11 bases align to TRBD1. The length of the CDR3 is 15 residues. The germline gives CDR1 MRHNA, CDR2 SNTAGT. V trimming: 7 bases; J trimming: 4 bases; junction bases outside the gene matches: 8. For the CDR3, the DNA is TGTGCCAGCACCCCCGGGACAGGGGGGCCCTATGGCTACACCTTC. Protein: CASTPGTGGPYGYTF.

This chain links TRBV6-6 with TRBJ1-4; D gene ambiguous. The CDR3 runs 14 residues. Trimming pared 2 bases from V and 3 bases from J, leaving 7 bases between. The germline CDR1 and CDR2 sequences are MNHNY and SVGAGI (reference sequence). In DNA form, the CDR3 reads TGTGCCAGCAGTTACGGCAGGCCTAATGAAAAACTGTTTTTT. Its protein is CASSYGRPNEKLFF.

The V call is TRBV7-9, the J call TRBJ1-3, with D perhaps TRBD1 (5 bases). Per the germline V gene, CDR1 is SEHNR and CDR2 is FQNEAQ (reference sequence). V lost 8 bases and J lost 1, with 15 bases in between. The CDR3 totals 15 residues. CDR3 sequence (DNA): TGTGCCAGCCTGACGACAGAACCTTCTGGAAACACCATATATTTT. Protein: CASLTTEPSGNTIYF.

The chain links TRBV7-9 to TRBJ1-6; the match to TRBD1 covers 7 bases. Germline V CDR1 and CDR2: SEHNR, FQNEAQ (reference sequence). After removal of 1 base from V and 5 bases from J, the junction contained 2 bases not matched to a gene. This CDR3 comprises 15 residues. The CDR3 is CASSLGDSNNSPLHF. CDR3 bases: TGTGCCAGCAGCTTAGGGGACAGCAATAATTCACCCCTCCACTTT.

Only one count was recorded for this clone. V is TRBV19 and J is TRBJ1-4, with 8 nucleotides matching TRBD1. CDR3 length: 16 amino acids. From germline, CDR1 is LNHDA and CDR2 SQIVND (reference sequence). Germline trimming cut 3 bases from V and 3 bases from J; bases unmatched to any gene: 6. CDR3 in amino acids: CASSMRRGRANEKLFF. The CDR3 nucleotides are TGTGCCAGTAGTATGCGCAGGGGGCGGGCTAATGAAAAACTGTTTTTT.

This chain joins TRBV4-1 and TRBJ2-1, with 7 bases matching TRBD2. Trimming took 0 bases from V and 5 from J; bases not matched to a gene: 7. Per the germline V gene, CDR1 is MGHRA and CDR2 is YSYEKL. This CDR3 contains 16 residues. The CDR3 protein is CASSQEWGRDHNEQFF. The CDR3 region has the DNA TGCGCCAGCAGCCAAGAATGGGGGAGGGACCACAATGAGCAGTTCTTC.

The table lists this clone with a few counts. The DNA for the CDR3 is TGTGCCAGCAGTGTGGGACTGGGAAGTTCACCCCTCCACTTT. As protein: CASSVGLGSSPLHF. The chain uses TRBV2 and TRBJ1-6; TRBD1 is a possible D gene (5 bases). The CDR3 covers 14 residues. Trimming removed 4 bases from V and 9 bases from J, with 13 bases in between. CDR1 is SNHLY, CDR2 FYNNEI, per germline.

The V call is TRBV4-1, the J call TRBJ1-2; D may be TRBD1 (6 bases). Germline CDR1 is MGHRA and CDR2 is YSYEKL. The length of the CDR3 is 14 residues. V lost 2 bases and J 3 bases, leaving 10 bases between the germline ends. Here the CDR3 reads CASSQLGGDYGYTF. The CDR3 DNA follows: TGCGCCAGCAGCCAACTAGGGGGGGACTATGGCTACACCTTC.

The chain recombines TRBV7-2 with TRBJ1-2; D is unresolved. CDR3 length: 14 amino acids. CDR1 and CDR2 from the germline V gene are SGHTA and FQGNSA. V was shortened by 5 bases and J by 0 bases, with 10 bases between the two germline ends. CDR3 sequence reads: CASSPDGANYGYTF. DNA for the CDR3: TGTGCCAGCAGCCCCGACGGAGCTAACTATGGCTACACCTTC.

The chain carries TRBV5-4 and TRBJ2-1; 9 nucleotides line up with TRBD2. The CDR3 runs 15 residues. Germline V gene lookup returns CDR1 SGHNT and CDR2 YYREEE (reference sequence). J was trimmed by 2 bases and V by 6 bases; bases with no gene match: 6. The chain's CDR3 is CASNTLAGPYNEQFF. In nucleotides, the CDR3 is TGTGCCAGCAACACTCTAGCGGGACCCTACAATGAGCAGTTCTTC.

This clone has only a few counts. V gene TRBV7-9 combines with J gene TRBJ1-2; TRBD1 agrees at 7 bases. In germline, CDR1 is SEHNR, CDR2 FQNEAQ (reference sequence). This CDR3 region has 14 residues. With 5 bases clipped from V and 4 bases from J, the junction kept 7 bases outside the gene matches. CDR3 in amino acids: CASSTMRGPYGYTF. CDR3 sequence (DNA): TGTGCCAGCAGCACAATGAGGGGGCCCTATGGCTACACCTTC.

The J gene is TRBJ2-7, the V gene TRBV20-1, with D perhaps matching TRBD1 (5 bases). V was clipped by 8 bases and J by 9 bases, with 17 bases between them. The CDR3 sequence is 11 residues long. CDR1 and CDR2 (germline): DFQATT, SNEGSKA (reference sequence). The CDR3 sequence is CSLLRGHSQYF. CDR3 in DNA: TGCAGTTTGCTCAGAGGACACTCGCAGTACTTC.

This chain uses TRBV9 with TRBJ1-5; TRBD1 matches 7 bases. Germline CDR1 and CDR2: SGDLS and YYNGEE. CDR3 length: 15 amino acids. V lost 4 bases to trimming and J lost 4 bases; unmatched junction nucleotides: 8. The CDR3 spells CASSPGDRENQPQHF. In nucleotides, the CDR3 is TGTGCCAGCAGCCCAGGGGACAGAGAGAATCAGCCCCAGCATTTT.